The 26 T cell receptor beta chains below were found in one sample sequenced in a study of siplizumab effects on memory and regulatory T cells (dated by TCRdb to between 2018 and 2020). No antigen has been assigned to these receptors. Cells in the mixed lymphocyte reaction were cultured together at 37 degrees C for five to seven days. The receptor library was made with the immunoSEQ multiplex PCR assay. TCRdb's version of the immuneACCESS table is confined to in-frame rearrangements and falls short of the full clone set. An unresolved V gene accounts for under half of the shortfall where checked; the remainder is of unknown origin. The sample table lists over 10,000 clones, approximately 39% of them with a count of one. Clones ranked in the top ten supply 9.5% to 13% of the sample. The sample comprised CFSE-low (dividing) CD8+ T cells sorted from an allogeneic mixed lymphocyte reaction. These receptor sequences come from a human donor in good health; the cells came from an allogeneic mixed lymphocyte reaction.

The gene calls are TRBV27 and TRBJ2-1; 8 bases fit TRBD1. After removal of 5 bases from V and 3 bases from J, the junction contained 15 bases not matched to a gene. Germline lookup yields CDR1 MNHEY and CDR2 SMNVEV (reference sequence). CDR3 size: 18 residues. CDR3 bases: TGTGCCAGCAGTCGGACAGGGCTGGTTACTTTCAGCTACAATGAGCAGTTCTTC. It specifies CASSRTGLVTFSYNEQFF.

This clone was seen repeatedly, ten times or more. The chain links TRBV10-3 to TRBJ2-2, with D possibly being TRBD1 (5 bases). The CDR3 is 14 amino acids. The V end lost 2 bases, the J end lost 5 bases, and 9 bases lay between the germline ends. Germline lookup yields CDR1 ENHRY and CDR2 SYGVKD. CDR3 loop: CAISEGAGTGELFF. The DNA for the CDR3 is TGTGCCATCAGTGAGGGGGCAGGGACCGGGGAGCTGTTTTTT.

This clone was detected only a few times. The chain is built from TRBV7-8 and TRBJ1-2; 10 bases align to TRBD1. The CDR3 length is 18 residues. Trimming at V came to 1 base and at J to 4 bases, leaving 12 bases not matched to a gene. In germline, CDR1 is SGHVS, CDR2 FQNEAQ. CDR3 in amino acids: CASSLDPLRGTGAYGYTF. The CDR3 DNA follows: TGTGCCAGCAGCTTAGACCCTCTCCGTGGGACAGGGGCCTATGGCTACACCTTC.

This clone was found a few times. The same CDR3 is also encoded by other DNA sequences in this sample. The CDR3 coding sequence is TGTGCCAGCAGCGTAGCGACTAGCGGGTACGAGCAGTACTTC. Its translation: CASSVATSGYEQYF. This rearrangement joins TRBV9 to TRBJ2-7, with 10 bases matching TRBD2. The junction had 1 base not matched to a gene; V was cut back by 0 bases and J by 4 bases. This CDR3 has 14 amino acids. Germline V gene sequence: CDR1 SGDLS, CDR2 YYNGEE.

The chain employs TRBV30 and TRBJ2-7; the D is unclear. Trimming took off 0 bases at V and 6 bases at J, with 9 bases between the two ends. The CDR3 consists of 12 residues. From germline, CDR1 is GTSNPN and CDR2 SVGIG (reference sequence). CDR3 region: CAWSVHWSEQYF. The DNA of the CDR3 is TGTGCCTGGAGTGTACATTGGTCCGAGCAGTACTTC.

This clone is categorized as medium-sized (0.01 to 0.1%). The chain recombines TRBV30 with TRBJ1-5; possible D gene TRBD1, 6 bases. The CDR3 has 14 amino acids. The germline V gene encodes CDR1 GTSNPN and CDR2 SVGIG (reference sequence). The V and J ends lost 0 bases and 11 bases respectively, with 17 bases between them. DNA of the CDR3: TGTGCCTGGAGTGTCGGCCAGGGGATTATGGCCCAGCATTTT. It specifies CAWSVGQGIMAQHF.

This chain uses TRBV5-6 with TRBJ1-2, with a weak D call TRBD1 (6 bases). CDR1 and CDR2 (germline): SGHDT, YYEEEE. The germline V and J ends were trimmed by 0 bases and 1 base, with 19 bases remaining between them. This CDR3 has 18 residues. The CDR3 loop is CASSLDGGTGVFNYGYTF. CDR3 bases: TGTGCCAGCAGCTTGGACGGGGGCACCGGGGTATTTAACTATGGCTACACCTTC.

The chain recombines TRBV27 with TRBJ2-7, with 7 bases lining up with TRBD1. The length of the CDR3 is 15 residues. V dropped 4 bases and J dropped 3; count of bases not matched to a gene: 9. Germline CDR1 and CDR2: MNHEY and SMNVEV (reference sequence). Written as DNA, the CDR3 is TGTGCCAGCAGTTCCCTAATAGGGGACAGCTACGAGCAGTACTTC. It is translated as CASSSLIGDSYEQYF.

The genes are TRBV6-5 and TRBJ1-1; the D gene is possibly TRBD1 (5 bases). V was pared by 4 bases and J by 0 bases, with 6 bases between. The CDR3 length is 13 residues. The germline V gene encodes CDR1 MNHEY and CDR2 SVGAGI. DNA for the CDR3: TGTGCCAGCAGTTTAGGGGTGAACACTGAAGCTTTCTTT. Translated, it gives CASSLGVNTEAFF.

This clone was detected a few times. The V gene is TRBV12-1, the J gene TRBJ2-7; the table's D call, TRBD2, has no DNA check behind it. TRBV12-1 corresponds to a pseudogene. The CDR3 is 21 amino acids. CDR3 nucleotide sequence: TGTGCCAGCAGCTTCGTGAGTTCTTTAGAAACCCGGACTAGCGGGAGTTCCGAGCAGTACTTC. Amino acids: CASSFVSSLETRTSGSSEQYF.

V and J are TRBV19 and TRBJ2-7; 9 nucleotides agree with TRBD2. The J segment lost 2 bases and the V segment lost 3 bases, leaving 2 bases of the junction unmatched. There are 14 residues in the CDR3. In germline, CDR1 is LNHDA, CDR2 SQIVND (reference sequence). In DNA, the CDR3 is TGTGCCAGTAGTATTAGCGGGAGACCCTACGAGCAGTACTTC. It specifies CASSISGRPYEQYF. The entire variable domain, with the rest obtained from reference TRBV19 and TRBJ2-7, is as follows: DGGITQSPKYLFRKEGQNVTLSCEQNLNHDAMYWYRQDPGQGLRLIYYSQIVNDFQKGDIAEGYSVSREKKESFPLTVTSAQKNPTAFYLCASSISGRPYEQYFGPGTRLTVT.

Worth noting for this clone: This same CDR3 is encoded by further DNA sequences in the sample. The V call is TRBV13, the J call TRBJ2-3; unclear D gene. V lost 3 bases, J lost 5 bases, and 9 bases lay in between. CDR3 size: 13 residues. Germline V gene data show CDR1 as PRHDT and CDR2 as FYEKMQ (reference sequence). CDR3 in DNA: TGTGCCAGCAGCTTTGGCCCACGAGATACGCAGTATTTT. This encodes CASSFGPRDTQYF.

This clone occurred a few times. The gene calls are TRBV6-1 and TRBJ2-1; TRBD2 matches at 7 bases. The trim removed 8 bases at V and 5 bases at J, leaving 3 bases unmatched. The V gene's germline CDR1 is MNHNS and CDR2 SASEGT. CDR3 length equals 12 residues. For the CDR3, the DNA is TGTGCCAGCGAGGGAGGGAACAATGAGCAGTTCTTC. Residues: CASEGGNNEQFF.

In DNA form, the CDR3 reads TGTGCCAGCAGCGTATTCGACGGAGGGCTGGCCGCCGGGGAGCTGTTTTTT. Protein: CASSVFDGGLAAGELFF. This chain joins TRBV9 and TRBJ2-2, with D tentatively TRBD2 (6 bases). The V and J ends lost 1 base and 6 bases respectively, with 19 bases between them. CDR3 length equals 17 residues. Germline CDR1 is SGDLS and CDR2 is YYNGEE.

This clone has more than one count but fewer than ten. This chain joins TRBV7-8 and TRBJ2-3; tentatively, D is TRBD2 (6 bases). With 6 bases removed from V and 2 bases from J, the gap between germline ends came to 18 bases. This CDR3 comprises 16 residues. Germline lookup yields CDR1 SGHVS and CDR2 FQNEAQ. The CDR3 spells CASSSPRGGTTDTQYF. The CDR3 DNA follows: TGTGCCAGCAGTTCCCCTCGCGGAGGGACCACAGATACGCAGTATTTT.

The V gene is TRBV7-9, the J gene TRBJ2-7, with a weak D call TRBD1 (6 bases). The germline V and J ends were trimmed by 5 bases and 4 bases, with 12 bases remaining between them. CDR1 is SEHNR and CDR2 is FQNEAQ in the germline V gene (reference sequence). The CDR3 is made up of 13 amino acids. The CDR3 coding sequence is TGTGCCAGCAGCAGCCGGGACAAATACGAGCAGTACTTC. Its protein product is CASSSRDKYEQYF.

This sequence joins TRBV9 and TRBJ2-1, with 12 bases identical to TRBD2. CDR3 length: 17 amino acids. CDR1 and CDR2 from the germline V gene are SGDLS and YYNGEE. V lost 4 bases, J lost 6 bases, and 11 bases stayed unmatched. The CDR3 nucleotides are TGTGCCAGCAGCTCACACCCGGGACTAGCGGGTGGCAATGAGCAGTTCTTC. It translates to CASSSHPGLAGGNEQFF. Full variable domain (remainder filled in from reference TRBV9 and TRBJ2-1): DSGVTQTPKHLITATGQRVTLRCSPRSGDLSVYWYQQSLDQGLQFLIQYYNGEERAKGNILERFSAQQFPDLHSELNLSSLELGDSALYFCASSSHPGLAGGNEQFFGPGTRLTVL.

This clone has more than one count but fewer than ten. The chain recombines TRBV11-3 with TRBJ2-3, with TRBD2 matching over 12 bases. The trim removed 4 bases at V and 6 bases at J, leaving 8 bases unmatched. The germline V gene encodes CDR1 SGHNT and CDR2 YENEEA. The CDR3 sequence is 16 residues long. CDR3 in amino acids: CASSSLAGGPRDTQYF. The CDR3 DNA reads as TGTGCCAGCAGCTCCCTAGCGGGAGGGCCGCGGGATACGCAGTATTTT.

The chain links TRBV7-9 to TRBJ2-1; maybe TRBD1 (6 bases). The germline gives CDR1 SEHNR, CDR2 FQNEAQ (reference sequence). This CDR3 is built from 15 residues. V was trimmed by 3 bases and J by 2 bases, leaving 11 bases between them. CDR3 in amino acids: CASSLDRQTYNEQFF. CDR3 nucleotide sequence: TGTGCCAGCAGCTTGGACAGACAAACCTACAATGAGCAGTTCTTC.

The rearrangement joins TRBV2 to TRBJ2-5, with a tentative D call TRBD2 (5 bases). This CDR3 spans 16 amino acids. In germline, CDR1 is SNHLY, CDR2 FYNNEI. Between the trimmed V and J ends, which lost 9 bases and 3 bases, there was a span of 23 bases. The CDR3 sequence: CARSGQKEGREETQYF. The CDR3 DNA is TGTGCCAGATCCGGTCAAAAAGAGGGAAGGGAAGAGACCCAGTACTTC.

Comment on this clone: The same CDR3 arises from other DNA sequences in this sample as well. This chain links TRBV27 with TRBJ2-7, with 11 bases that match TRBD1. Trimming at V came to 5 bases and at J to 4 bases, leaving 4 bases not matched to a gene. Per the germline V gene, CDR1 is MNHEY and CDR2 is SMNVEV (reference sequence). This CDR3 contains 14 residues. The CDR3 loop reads CASSPGQGAYEQYF. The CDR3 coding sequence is TGTGCCAGCAGTCCAGGACAGGGGGCGTACGAGCAGTACTTC.

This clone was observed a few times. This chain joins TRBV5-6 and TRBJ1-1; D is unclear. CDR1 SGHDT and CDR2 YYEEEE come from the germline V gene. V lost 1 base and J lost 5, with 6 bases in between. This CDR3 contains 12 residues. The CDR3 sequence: CASSLLRTEAFF. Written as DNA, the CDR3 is TGTGCCAGCAGCTTGTTGAGGACTGAAGCTTTCTTT.

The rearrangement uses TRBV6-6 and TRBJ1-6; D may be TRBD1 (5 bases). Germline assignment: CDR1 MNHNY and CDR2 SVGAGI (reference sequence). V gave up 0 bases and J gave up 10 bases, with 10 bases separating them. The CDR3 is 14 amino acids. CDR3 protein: CASSYSSRGSPLHF. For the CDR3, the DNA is TGTGCCAGCAGTTACTCGAGTCGGGGGTCACCCCTCCACTTT.

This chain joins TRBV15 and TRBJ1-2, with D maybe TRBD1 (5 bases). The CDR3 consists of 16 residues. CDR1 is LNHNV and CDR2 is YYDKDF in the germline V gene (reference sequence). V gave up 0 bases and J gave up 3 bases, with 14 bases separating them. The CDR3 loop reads CATSRDLGGDYYGYTF. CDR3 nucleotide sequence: TGTGCCACCAGCAGAGATCTTGGAGGGGATTACTATGGCTACACCTTC.

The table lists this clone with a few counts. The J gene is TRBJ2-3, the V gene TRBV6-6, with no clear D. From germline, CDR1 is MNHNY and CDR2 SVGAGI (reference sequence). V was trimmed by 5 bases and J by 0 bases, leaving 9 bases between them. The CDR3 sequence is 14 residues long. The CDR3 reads CASSPVSSTDTQYF. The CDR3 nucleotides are TGTGCCAGCAGTCCCGTCAGTAGCACAGATACGCAGTATTTT.

CDR3 loop: CASSPDRGFGAFF. CDR3 sequence (DNA): TGTGCCAGCAGTCCGGACAGGGGATTTGGAGCTTTCTTT. This rearrangement joins TRBV6-5 to TRBJ1-1; TRBD1 aligns across 9 bases. This CDR3 has 13 amino acids. Germline lookup yields CDR1 MNHEY and CDR2 SVGAGI. V shed 5 bases and J 10 bases; nucleotides not matched to a gene: 8.